This T cell receptor (beta chain) was observed in a study of regulatory T cells in long-lasting Graves disease. This clonotype was observed many times. The germline V and J ends were trimmed by 3 bases and 4 bases, with 9 bases remaining between them. CDR3 length equals 13 residues. Germline assignment: CDR1 SGHAT and CDR2 FQNNGV. Stated time point: newly diagnosed GD, antithyroid drugs for less than 3 months. There was RNA extracted from PBMCs, and the TCR library was made from it. Into tubes containing EDTA, roughly 8.3 milliliters of peripheral blood were drawn. Building of the TCR beta libraries involved iRepertoire HTBI primers and Arm-PCR of CDR3 regions. TCRdb re-called the multiplex PCR reads with MiXCR, one entry per CDR3 protein. The table lists hundreds of thousands of distinct CDR3 sequences, 16% of them singletons. These data were also reused for a study on T cells in Graves' hyperthyroidism and ophthalmopathy.

The sequenced sample was peripheral blood mononuclear cells (PBMCs), obtained at new diagnosis, from a patient treated with antithyroid drugs. The rearrangement uses TRBV11-2 and TRBJ1-2, with D maybe TRBD1 (5 bases). The sequence was obtained from a woman younger than 45 with Graves disease. CDR3 region: CASSLGPGYGYTF. The CDR3 bases are TGTGCCAGCAGCTTGGGACCCGGCTATGGCTACACCTTC.